The rows below give T cell receptor beta chains drawn from one sample of a study of control samples from healthy donors and cancer patients. Measured with immunoSEQ multiplex PCR; TCRdb has only the in-frame clones, and not every one. In the table there are 65,000 to 100,000 clones, approximately 89% of which are singletons. Sequencing was done on a sample of blood. The receptors come from a man aged 45-60 years in good health. Both conserved end residues are part of each CDR3. Each record gives: D gene, V gene, J gene, clone size, CDR3 DNA, CDR3 protein. A D gene is named only where the DNA matches it firmly. A row's size may be missing; if present it is once, few, many or a size class.

D: -
V: TRBV6-1
J: TRBJ2-3
size: -
DNA: TGTGCCAGCAGTGAAGCGGGGGTGGATCGCACAGATACGCAGTATTTT
CDR3: CASSEAGVDRTDTQYF

D: -
V: TRBV12-3/TRBV12-4
J: TRBJ1-2
size: once
DNA: TGTGCCAGCAGTTTTGAGCAGAACCATGGCTACACCTTC
CDR3: CASSFEQNHGYTF

D: TRBD1
V: TRBV10-3
J: TRBJ1-2
size: -
DNA: TGTGCCATCAGTGATTGGACAGGGGACGAGGGCTATGGCTACACCTTC
CDR3: CAISDWTGDEGYGYTF

D: TRBD2
V: TRBV3-1/TRBV3-2
J: TRBJ2-5
size: -
DNA: TGTGCCAGCAGCCGAGCGGGAGAAGAGACCCAGTACTTC
CDR3: CASSRAGEETQYF

D: TRBD1
V: TRBV28
J: TRBJ1-2
size: -
DNA: TGTGCCAGCAGCACCTCGGGACAGGGGGCCTCGACCTACACCTTC
CDR3: CASSTSGQGASTYTF

D: TRBD1
V: TRBV27
J: TRBJ1-6
size: -
DNA: TGTGCCAGCAGTTTAAGGGGGCTGGAGAATTCACCCCTCCACTTT
CDR3: CASSLRGLENSPLHF

D: -
V: TRBV11-2
J: TRBJ2-1
size: -
DNA: TGTGCCAGCAGCTTACAGTCCCCCAATGAGCAGTTCTTC
CDR3: CASSLQSPNEQFF

D: -
V: TRBV14
J: TRBJ1-4
size: -
DNA: TGTGCCAGCAGCCAGGAGAATCTAGGAGGAAAACTGTTTTTT
CDR3: CASSQENLGGKLFF

D: -
V: TRBV5-4
J: TRBJ1-5
size: -
DNA: TGTGCCAGCAGCTTGGAGGGGAGCAATCAGCCCCAGCATTTT
CDR3: CASSLEGSNQPQHF

D: -
V: TRBV4-2
J: TRBJ1-1
size: few
DNA: TGTGCCAGCACCCATTCATCCTCTGAAGCTTTCTTT
CDR3: CASTHSSSEAFF